This TCR beta chain was captured by sequencing in a study of CD8 T cells in ankylosing spondylitis. Findings and caveats of the study: Among TCR beta sequences, a motif of fewer than 10 highly homologous variants appeared characteristic of ankylosing spondylitis blood.

The CDR3 has 14 amino acids. The germline V gene encodes CDR1 SGHNT and CDR2 YYREEE (reference sequence). V shed 3 bases and J shed 4 bases, with 13 bases lying between them. This clonotype was seen more than once but under ten times. Its specificity is not known. TCRdb re-called the 5' RACE reads with MiXCR, one entry per CDR3 protein. The profile covers about 540,000 distinct CDR3 sequences, with about 13% appearing a single time and 6.5% to 7% taken by the ten largest. The sequenced sample consisted of blood, either unsorted or a sorted T cell fraction (not recorded which). This TCR derives from a male donor with ankylosing spondylitis. The gene calls are TRBV5-4 and TRBJ1-2; maybe TRBD1 (5 bases). In DNA form, the CDR3 reads TGTGCCAGCAGCTCCCTACAGACAGTCTATGGCTACACCTTC. Encoded protein: CASSSLQTVYGYTF.